This is a list of T cell receptor beta chains from one sample in a study of cytomegalovirus exposure and HLA in healthy donors. The assay was immunoSEQ multiplex PCR, and TCRdb's table has in-frame clones only and misses some. This sample yields 210,000 or so clones, of which over 70% are seen a single time; 2.7% belongs to the top ten. The sequencing sample was made of PBMCs. The receptor set was obtained from a woman in her sixties or seventies in good health and CMV-seropositive. The CDR3 runs from the conserved cysteine through the conserved F or W. D genes are given only for firm matches. Only part of the rows carry a size: once, few, many, or a class if the clone is expanded.

CDR3nt: TGTGCCAGCAGCCAAGAGCGGGGGTGGGCCGGGTCCTACAATGAGCAGTTCTTC
CDR3aa: CASSQERGWAGSYNEQFF
abundance: NA
len: 18
j_gene: TRBJ2-1
d_gene: TRBD2
v_gene: TRBV4-2

CDR3nt: TGTGCCAGCAGCCCCTCCGGGAGGGGGGATTCCGAGCAGTACTTC
CDR3aa: CASSPSGRGDSEQYF
abundance: NA
len: 15
j_gene: TRBJ2-7
d_gene: TRBD2
v_gene: TRBV7-2

CDR3nt: TGTGCCAGCAGTTCACCTTACAAAAACACTGAAGCTTTCTTT
CDR3aa: CASSSPYKNTEAFF
abundance: NA
len: 14
j_gene: TRBJ1-1
d_gene: NA
v_gene: TRBV6-5

CDR3nt: TGTGCCACCAGCACCATCAATCAGCCCCAGCATTTT
CDR3aa: CATSTINQPQHF
abundance: NA
len: 12
j_gene: TRBJ1-5
d_gene: NA
v_gene: TRBV15

CDR3nt: TGTGCCAGCAGCTTCCTACAGGGGGCGCTGGGCTACACCTTC
CDR3aa: CASSFLQGALGYTF
abundance: few
len: 14
j_gene: TRBJ1-2
d_gene: TRBD1
v_gene: TRBV7-8

CDR3nt: TGTGCCAGTAGTATCGGGTCGAATAACTATGGCTACACCTTC
CDR3aa: CASSIGSNNYGYTF
abundance: NA
len: 14
j_gene: TRBJ1-2
d_gene: NA
v_gene: TRBV19

CDR3nt: TGTGCCAGCAGCTCCAGTTATCTCTCCTACAATGAGCAGTTCTTC
CDR3aa: CASSSSYLSYNEQFF
abundance: NA
len: 15
j_gene: TRBJ2-1
d_gene: NA
v_gene: TRBV5-4

CDR3nt: TGTGCCAGCAACAGACTAGCGGGGGACAGCACAGATACGCAGTATTTT
CDR3aa: CASNRLAGDSTDTQYF
abundance: NA
len: 16
j_gene: TRBJ2-3
d_gene: TRBD2
v_gene: TRBV6-6

CDR3nt: TGTGCCAGCTCACCATCCCGAAACTACAGGGAGACTGAAGCTTTCTTT
CDR3aa: CASSPSRNYRETEAFF
abundance: NA
len: 16
j_gene: TRBJ1-1
d_gene: NA
v_gene: TRBV18

CDR3nt: TGTGCCAGCAGCTTTCAGGCGGGGGGGCCGGGCACCGGGGAGCTGTTTTTT
CDR3aa: CASSFQAGGPGTGELFF
abundance: once
len: 17
j_gene: TRBJ2-2
d_gene: TRBD2
v_gene: TRBV7-3

CDR3nt: TGTGCCAGCAGGACCCTAGGGAGGTATAATTCACCCCTCCACTTT
CDR3aa: CASRTLGRYNSPLHF
abundance: NA
len: 15
j_gene: TRBJ1-6
d_gene: NA
v_gene: TRBV28

CDR3nt: TGTGCCAGCAGCTTATACTCAGGGGTGGCCTACGAGCAGTACTTC
CDR3aa: CASSLYSGVAYEQYF
abundance: NA
len: 15
j_gene: TRBJ2-7
d_gene: NA
v_gene: TRBV7-9

CDR3nt: TGCGCCAGCAGCCCCACAGGGGGTGGGACTGAAGCTTTCTTT
CDR3aa: CASSPTGGGTEAFF
abundance: few
len: 14
j_gene: TRBJ1-1
d_gene: TRBD1
v_gene: TRBV5-1

CDR3nt: TGCGCCAGCAGCCAGGATCTGGTCAGGGAAAATCAGCCCCAGCATTTT
CDR3aa: CASSQDLVRENQPQHF
abundance: NA
len: 16
j_gene: TRBJ1-5
d_gene: NA
v_gene: TRBV4-3

CDR3nt: TGTGCCAGCAGCACCCAGGGTCCCTACGAGCAGTACTTC
CDR3aa: CASSTQGPYEQYF
abundance: NA
len: 13
j_gene: TRBJ2-7
d_gene: NA
v_gene: TRBV6-1

CDR3nt: TGTGCCAGCAGTTTACCGGACAGTACCTACGAGCAGTACTTC
CDR3aa: CASSLPDSTYEQYF
abundance: NA
len: 14
j_gene: TRBJ2-7
d_gene: NA
v_gene: TRBV6-5

CDR3nt: TGCGCCAGCAGCCAGGGACAGGGAGAAGAAAAACTGTTTTTT
CDR3aa: CASSQGQGEEKLFF
abundance: NA
len: 14
j_gene: TRBJ1-4
d_gene: TRBD1
v_gene: TRBV5-1

CDR3nt: TGTGCCAGCGGGCAATCAGATTCGAGCCAGCCCCAGCATTTT
CDR3aa: CASGQSDSSQPQHF
abundance: NA
len: 14
j_gene: TRBJ1-5
d_gene: NA
v_gene: TRBV2

CDR3nt: TGTGCCAGCAGCATCCAGGGTGCCGAGACCCAGTACTTC
CDR3aa: CASSIQGAETQYF
abundance: NA
len: 13
j_gene: TRBJ2-5
d_gene: NA
v_gene: TRBV5-6

CDR3nt: TGTGCCAGTAGTATAGGAGGGTCCTACGAGCAGTACTTC
CDR3aa: CASSIGGSYEQYF
abundance: few
len: 13
j_gene: TRBJ2-7
d_gene: NA
v_gene: TRBV19

CDR3nt: TGTGCCAGTCACAAGCAACTAGCGTCCGGGGAGCTGTTTTTT
CDR3aa: CASHKQLASGELFF
abundance: once
len: 14
j_gene: TRBJ2-2
d_gene: TRBD2
v_gene: TRBV19

CDR3nt: TGTGCCAGCAGCTTAGAAGCGGTCCTCTACAATGAGCAGTTCTTC
CDR3aa: CASSLEAVLYNEQFF
abundance: few
len: 15
j_gene: TRBJ2-1
d_gene: NA
v_gene: TRBV5-4

CDR3nt: TGTGCCAGCAGCCCGCCGGGACTAGCGGGCACAGATACGCAGTATTTT
CDR3aa: CASSPPGLAGTDTQYF
abundance: NA
len: 16
j_gene: TRBJ2-3
d_gene: TRBD2
v_gene: TRBV7-9

CDR3nt: TGTGCCAGCAGCCTAGGAGGGTTTCATCAGCCCCAGCATTTT
CDR3aa: CASSLGGFHQPQHF
abundance: once
len: 14
j_gene: TRBJ1-5
d_gene: NA
v_gene: TRBV7-9

CDR3nt: TGTGCCAGCAGCCAGGACAGGGGGTTGAGTTCACCCCTCCACTTT
CDR3aa: CASSQDRGLSSPLHF
abundance: NA
len: 15
j_gene: TRBJ1-6
d_gene: TRBD1
v_gene: TRBV5-4

CDR3nt: TGTGCCTTCCAGGGGGTGGTGACTAATGAAAAACTGTTTTTT
CDR3aa: CAFQGVVTNEKLFF
abundance: NA
len: 14
j_gene: TRBJ1-4
d_gene: TRBD1
v_gene: TRBV30

CDR3nt: TGTTCCAGCAGCTCATTCAGCTCGGGACAGGGTTGGTACGAGCAGTACTTC
CDR3aa: CSSSSFSSGQGWYEQYF
abundance: NA
len: 17
j_gene: TRBJ2-7
d_gene: TRBD1
v_gene: TRBV7-9

CDR3nt: TGTGCCAGCAGCCCCGGACTAGCGGAATACAATGAGCAGTTCTTC
CDR3aa: CASSPGLAEYNEQFF
abundance: few
len: 15
j_gene: TRBJ2-1
d_gene: TRBD2
v_gene: TRBV4-2

CDR3nt: TGTGCCAGCAGCCTGTGGACAGGGAGCGACAATCAGCCCCAGCATTTT
CDR3aa: CASSLWTGSDNQPQHF
abundance: NA
len: 16
j_gene: TRBJ1-5
d_gene: TRBD1
v_gene: TRBV7-9

CDR3nt: TGTGCCAGCAGAAGAGTCCGGGGGGATCAGCCCCAGCATTTT
CDR3aa: CASRRVRGDQPQHF
abundance: NA
len: 14
j_gene: TRBJ1-5
d_gene: NA
v_gene: TRBV28

CDR3nt: TGTGCCAGTAGTCCAGTTTTTACCCACAATGAGCAGTTCTTC
CDR3aa: CASSPVFTHNEQFF
abundance: once
len: 14
j_gene: TRBJ2-1
d_gene: NA
v_gene: TRBV19

CDR3nt: TGTGCCAGTAGCAGGGACATCAATCAGCCCCAGCATTTT
CDR3aa: CASSRDINQPQHF
abundance: few
len: 13
j_gene: TRBJ1-5
d_gene: NA
v_gene: TRBV19

CDR3nt: TGTGCCAGCAGCTTAGGAGGGTTCACCGGGGAGCTGTTTTTT
CDR3aa: CASSLGGFTGELFF
abundance: NA
len: 14
j_gene: TRBJ2-2
d_gene: NA
v_gene: TRBV7-7

CDR3nt: TGTGCCAGCAGCTCCCAGACAGGGGGAGGCAAAAACATTCAGTACTTC
CDR3aa: CASSSQTGGGKNIQYF
abundance: NA
len: 16
j_gene: TRBJ2-4
d_gene: TRBD1
v_gene: TRBV13

CDR3nt: TGTGCCAGCAGTGCTCAGGAAACCACTGAAGCTTTCTTT
CDR3aa: CASSAQETTEAFF
abundance: NA
len: 13
j_gene: TRBJ1-1
d_gene: NA
v_gene: TRBV2

CDR3nt: TGTGCCAGCAGTTTGTACGGGGTGCCCACTGAAGCTTTCTTT
CDR3aa: CASSLYGVPTEAFF
abundance: NA
len: 14
j_gene: TRBJ1-1
d_gene: NA
v_gene: TRBV7-2

CDR3nt: TGTGCCAGCAGCTTAGGGGCGGGGGGAGGAGATACGCAGTATTTT
CDR3aa: CASSLGAGGGDTQYF
abundance: NA
len: 15
j_gene: TRBJ2-3
d_gene: TRBD2
v_gene: TRBV7-2

CDR3nt: TGCGCCAGCAGACAGCGACTAGCGGGAGAGAACTACAATGAGCAGTTCTTC
CDR3aa: CASRQRLAGENYNEQFF
abundance: NA
len: 17
j_gene: TRBJ2-1
d_gene: TRBD2
v_gene: TRBV5-1

CDR3nt: TGTGCCAGCAGCTTACAGGGGGCGGGTGGCTACACCTTC
CDR3aa: CASSLQGAGGYTF
abundance: NA
len: 13
j_gene: TRBJ1-2
d_gene: TRBD1
v_gene: TRBV11-2

CDR3nt: TGTGCCTACATGGTCGGGGGGCGCGACCAGCCCCAGCATTTT
CDR3aa: CAYMVGGRDQPQHF
abundance: NA
len: 14
j_gene: TRBJ1-5
d_gene: NA
v_gene: TRBV30

CDR3nt: TGTGCCAGCAGTCCCCTGGTGAGCACTGAAGCTTTCTTT
CDR3aa: CASSPLVSTEAFF
abundance: NA
len: 13
j_gene: TRBJ1-1
d_gene: NA
v_gene: TRBV27

CDR3nt: TGTGCCAGCAGTCCCCGTAGCGGGAGGGCCTACGAGCAGTACTTC
CDR3aa: CASSPRSGRAYEQYF
abundance: NA
len: 15
j_gene: TRBJ2-7
d_gene: TRBD2
v_gene: TRBV6-1

CDR3nt: TGTGCCAGCAGCCAAGGGACTAGCGGGAATACGCAGTATTTT
CDR3aa: CASSQGTSGNTQYF
abundance: NA
len: 14
j_gene: TRBJ2-3
d_gene: TRBD2
v_gene: TRBV5-4

CDR3nt: TGTGCCAGTACGTTCAACGGTTACACTGAAGCTTTCTTT
CDR3aa: CASTFNGYTEAFF
abundance: once
len: 13
j_gene: TRBJ1-1
d_gene: NA
v_gene: TRBV19

CDR3nt: TGTGCCAGCAAGCACAGTCCAAACTATGGCTACACCTTC
CDR3aa: CASKHSPNYGYTF
abundance: NA
len: 13
j_gene: TRBJ1-2
d_gene: NA
v_gene: TRBV28

CDR3nt: TGTGCCAGCATTAGACTAGGACTAGCGGCTGCGCAGTATTTT
CDR3aa: CASIRLGLAAAQYF
abundance: NA
len: 14
j_gene: TRBJ2-3
d_gene: TRBD2
v_gene: TRBV6-1

CDR3nt: TGTGCCAGCTCGGCTCAGGAGGGTCAGGCAGATACGCAGTATTTT
CDR3aa: CASSAQEGQADTQYF
abundance: NA
len: 15
j_gene: TRBJ2-3
d_gene: NA
v_gene: TRBV18

CDR3nt: TGTGCCAGCAGTCCCAATAGCGGGATTATGGAGACCCAGTACTTC
CDR3aa: CASSPNSGIMETQYF
abundance: few
len: 15
j_gene: TRBJ2-5
d_gene: TRBD2
v_gene: TRBV6-1

CDR3nt: TGTGCCAGCAGTTTTTTCTTGTTCGGGCAGGGGAACTATGGCTACACCTTC
CDR3aa: CASSFFLFGQGNYGYTF
abundance: NA
len: 17
j_gene: TRBJ1-2
d_gene: NA
v_gene: TRBV28

CDR3nt: TGCGCCAGCATCGATCCGGCGGAGAACTACGAGCAGTACTTC
CDR3aa: CASIDPAENYEQYF
abundance: NA
len: 14
j_gene: TRBJ2-7
d_gene: NA
v_gene: TRBV10-1

CDR3nt: TGTGCCAGCAGCAAACCGGGACTAGCGGGGGGGACCAACACCGGGGAGCTGTTTTTT
CDR3aa: CASSKPGLAGGTNTGELFF
abundance: NA
len: 19
j_gene: TRBJ2-2
d_gene: TRBD2
v_gene: TRBV5-4

CDR3nt: TGTGCCAGCAGTATAATAGCGGGCACAGATACGCAGTATTTT
CDR3aa: CASSIIAGTDTQYF
abundance: NA
len: 14
j_gene: TRBJ2-3
d_gene: NA
v_gene: TRBV25-1

CDR3nt: TGTTCCAGCAGCTCATACAATGAGCAGTTCTTC
CDR3aa: CSSSSYNEQFF
abundance: NA
len: 11
j_gene: TRBJ2-1
d_gene: NA
v_gene: TRBV7-9

CDR3nt: TGTGCCAGCACCTCACAGGGGGCAAAGACCCAGTACTTC
CDR3aa: CASTSQGAKTQYF
abundance: few
len: 13
j_gene: TRBJ2-5
d_gene: TRBD1
v_gene: TRBV5-4